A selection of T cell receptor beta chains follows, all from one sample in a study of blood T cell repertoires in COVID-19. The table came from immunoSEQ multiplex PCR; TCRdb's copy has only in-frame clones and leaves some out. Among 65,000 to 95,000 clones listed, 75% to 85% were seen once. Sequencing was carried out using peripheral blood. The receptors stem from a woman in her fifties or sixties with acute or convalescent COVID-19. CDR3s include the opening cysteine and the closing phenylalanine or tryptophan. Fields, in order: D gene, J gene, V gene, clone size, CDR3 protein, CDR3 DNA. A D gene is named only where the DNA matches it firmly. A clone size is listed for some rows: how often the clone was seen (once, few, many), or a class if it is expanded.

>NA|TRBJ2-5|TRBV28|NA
CASSLGRKETQYF
TGTGCCAGCAGTTTAGGCAGAAAGGAGACCCAGTACTTC
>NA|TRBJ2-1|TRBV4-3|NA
CASSPSGRTQYEQFF
TGCGCCAGCAGCCCATCAGGGAGGACGCAATATGAGCAGTTCTTC
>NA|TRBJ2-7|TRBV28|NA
CASSFGLLEQYF
TGTGCCAGCAGTTTTGGACTTCTCGAGCAGTACTTC
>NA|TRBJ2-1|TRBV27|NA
CASSYSRNEQFF
TGTGCCAGCAGTTATTCCCGCAATGAGCAGTTCTTC
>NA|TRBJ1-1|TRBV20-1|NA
CSAPGGTEAFF
TGCAGTGCTCCCGGAGGGACTGAAGCTTTCTTT
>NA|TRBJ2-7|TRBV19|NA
CASSADPSSYEQYF
TGTGCCAGTAGCGCAGACCCTAGCTCCTACGAGCAGTACTTC
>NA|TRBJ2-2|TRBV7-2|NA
CASSSAGITGELFF
TGTGCCAGCAGCTCCGCAGGGATTACCGGGGAGCTGTTTTTT
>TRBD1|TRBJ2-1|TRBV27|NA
CASSSVGQAYNEQFF
TGTGCCAGCAGTTCGGTGGGACAGGCTTACAATGAGCAGTTCTTC
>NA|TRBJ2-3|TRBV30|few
CALKPMSTDTQYF
TGCGCCTTGAAGCCAATGAGCACAGATACGCAGTATTTT
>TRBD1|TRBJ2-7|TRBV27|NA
CASSPDRGSSYEQYF
TGTGCCAGCAGTCCGGACAGGGGAAGCTCCTACGAGCAGTACTTC
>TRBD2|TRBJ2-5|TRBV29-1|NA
CSVGAGTQETQYF
TGCAGCGTTGGAGCGGGGACCCAAGAGACCCAGTACTTC
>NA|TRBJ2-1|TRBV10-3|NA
CAIGVGGITYNEQFF
TGTGCCATCGGGGTGGGGGGAATCACCTACAATGAGCAGTTCTTC
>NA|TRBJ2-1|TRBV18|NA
CASSPAGADNEQFF
TGTGCCAGCTCACCAGCAGGGGCCGACAATGAGCAGTTCTTC
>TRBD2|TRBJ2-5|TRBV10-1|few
CASSDGGMREKGETQYF
TGCGCCAGCAGTGACGGAGGGATGCGGGAGAAGGGAGAGACCCAGTACTTC
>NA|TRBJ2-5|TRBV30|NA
CAWQAQETQYF
TGTGCCTGGCAGGCCCAAGAGACCCAGTACTTC
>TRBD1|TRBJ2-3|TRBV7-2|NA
CASSGQVSSTDTQYF
TGTGCCAGCAGCGGACAGGTGAGCAGCACAGATACGCAGTATTTT
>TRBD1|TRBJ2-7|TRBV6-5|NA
CASSYNRGYEQYF
TGTGCCAGCAGTTACAACAGGGGCTACGAGCAGTACTTC
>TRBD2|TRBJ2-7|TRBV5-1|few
CASSLLPSGSYEQYF
TGCGCCAGCAGCTTGCTTCCTAGCGGATCCTACGAGCAGTACTTC
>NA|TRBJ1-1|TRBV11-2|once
CASSLGRGRYTEAFF
TGTGCCAGCAGCTTAGGGAGGGGCCGGTACACTGAAGCTTTCTTT
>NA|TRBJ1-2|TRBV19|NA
CASSSETALNYGYTF
TGTGCCAGTAGTAGCGAGACAGCCCTTAACTATGGCTACACCTTC
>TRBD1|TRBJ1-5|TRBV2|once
CASGPEGAPNQPQHF
TGTGCCAGCGGTCCCGAGGGGGCCCCGAATCAGCCCCAGCATTTT
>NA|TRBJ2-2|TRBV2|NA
CASGLRANTGELFF
TGTGCCAGTGGCTTGAGGGCTAACACCGGGGAGCTGTTTTTT
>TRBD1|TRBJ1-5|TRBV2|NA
CASRRTGSNQPQHF
TGTGCCAGCAGGAGGACAGGAAGCAATCAGCCCCAGCATTTT
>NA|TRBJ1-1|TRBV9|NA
CASSVGVMNTEAFF
TGTGCCAGCAGCGTTGGAGTCATGAACACTGAAGCTTTCTTT
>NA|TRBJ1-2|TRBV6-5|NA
CASIEQPERGGYTF
TGTGCCAGCATCGAACAACCTGAGCGGGGTGGCTACACCTTC
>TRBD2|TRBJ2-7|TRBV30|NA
CAWSYPGGVYEQYF
TGTGCCTGGAGCTACCCCGGGGGGGTTTACGAGCAGTACTTC
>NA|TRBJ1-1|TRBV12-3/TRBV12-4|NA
CASSWAPYTEAFF
TGTGCCAGCAGTTGGGCCCCTTACACTGAAGCTTTCTTT